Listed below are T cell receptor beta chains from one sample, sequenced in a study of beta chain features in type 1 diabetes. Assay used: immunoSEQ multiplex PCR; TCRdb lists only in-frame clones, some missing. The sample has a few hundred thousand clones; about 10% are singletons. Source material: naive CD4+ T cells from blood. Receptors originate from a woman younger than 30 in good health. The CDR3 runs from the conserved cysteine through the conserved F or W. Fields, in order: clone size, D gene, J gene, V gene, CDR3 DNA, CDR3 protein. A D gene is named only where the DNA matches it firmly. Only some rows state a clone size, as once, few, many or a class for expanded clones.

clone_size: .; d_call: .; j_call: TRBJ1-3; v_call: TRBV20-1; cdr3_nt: TGCTCAGCTAGGAGGGGCGACACCATATATTTT; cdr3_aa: CSARRGDTIYF
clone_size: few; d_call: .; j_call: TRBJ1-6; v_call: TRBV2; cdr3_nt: TGTGCCAGCAGTGAGAACAGGCGTAATTCACCCCTCCACTTT; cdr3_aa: CASSENRRNSPLHF
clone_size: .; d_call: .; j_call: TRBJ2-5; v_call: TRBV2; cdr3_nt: TGTGCCAGCATCCGAGACACCTTAATGCCGATCCAAGAGACCCAGTACTTC; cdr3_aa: CASIRDTLMPIQETQYF
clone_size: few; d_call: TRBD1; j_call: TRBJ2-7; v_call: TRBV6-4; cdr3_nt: TGTGCCAGCAGTTCGAGGGACAGGGGGAGCTCCTACGAGCAGTACTTC; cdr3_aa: CASSSRDRGSSYEQYF
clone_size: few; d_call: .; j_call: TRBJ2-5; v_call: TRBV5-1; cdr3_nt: TGCGCCAGCAGCTTAAGACAGGACCAAGAGACCCAGTACTTC; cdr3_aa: CASSLRQDQETQYF
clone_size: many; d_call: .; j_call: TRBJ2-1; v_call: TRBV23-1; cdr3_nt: TGCGCCAGCAGTAGGACAGGGAGGGATGAGCAGTTCTTC; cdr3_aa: CASSRTGRDEQFF
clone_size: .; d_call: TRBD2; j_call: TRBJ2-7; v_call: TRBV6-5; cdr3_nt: TGTGCCAGCAGCCTCGGACTAGCGGGAGACGAGCAGTACTTC; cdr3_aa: CASSLGLAGDEQYF
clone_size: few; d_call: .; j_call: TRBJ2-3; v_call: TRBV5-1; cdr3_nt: TGCGCCAGCAGCTCACAAGATACGCAGTATTTT; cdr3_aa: CASSSQDTQYF
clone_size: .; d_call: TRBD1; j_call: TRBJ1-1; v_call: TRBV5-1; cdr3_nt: TGCGCCGCCGAAGCACTGGACAGGGACACTGAAGCTTTCTTT; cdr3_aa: CAAEALDRDTEAFF
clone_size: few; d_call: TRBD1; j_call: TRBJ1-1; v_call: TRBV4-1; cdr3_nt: TGCGCCAGCAGCCAAGTGGAACAGGGGGCTCGGAAAGCTTTCTTT; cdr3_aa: CASSQVEQGARKAFF
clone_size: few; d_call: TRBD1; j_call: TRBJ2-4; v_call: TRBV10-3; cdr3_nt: TGTGCCATCGGACAGGAGAAAAACATTCAGTACTTC; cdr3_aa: CAIGQEKNIQYF
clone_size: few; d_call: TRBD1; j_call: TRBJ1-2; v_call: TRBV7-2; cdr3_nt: TGTGCCAGCAGCTTAGCAACAGGGGGCAGAGACTATGGCTACACCTTC; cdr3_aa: CASSLATGGRDYGYTF
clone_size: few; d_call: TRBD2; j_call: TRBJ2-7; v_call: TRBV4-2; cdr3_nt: TGTGCCAGCAGCCAAGATTGGGAGGGAGCCTACGAGCAGTACTTC; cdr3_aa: CASSQDWEGAYEQYF
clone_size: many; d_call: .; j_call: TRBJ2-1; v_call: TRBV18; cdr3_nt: TGTGCCAGCTCACCTCGCAATGAGCAGTTCTTC; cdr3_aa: CASSPRNEQFF
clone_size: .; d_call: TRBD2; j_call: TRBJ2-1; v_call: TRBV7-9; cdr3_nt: TGTGCCAGCAGCTTAGGACGCGGGAGAGGGCAGTTCTTC; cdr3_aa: CASSLGRGRGQFF
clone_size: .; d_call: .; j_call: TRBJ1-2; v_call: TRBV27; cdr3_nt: TGTGCCAGCAGTTCCCGACAGCACGGCTACACCTTC; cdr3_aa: CASSSRQHGYTF
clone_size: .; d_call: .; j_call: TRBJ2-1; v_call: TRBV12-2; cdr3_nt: TGTGCAAGTCGCTTAGGCCGGTACTCCTACAATGAGCAGTTCTTC; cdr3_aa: CASRLGRYSYNEQFF
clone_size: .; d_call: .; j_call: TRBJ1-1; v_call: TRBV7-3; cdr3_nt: TGTGCCAGCAGCACAAGTACCCACACTGAAGCTTTCTTT; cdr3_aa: CASSTSTHTEAFF
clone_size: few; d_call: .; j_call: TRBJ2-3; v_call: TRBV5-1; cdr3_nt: TGCGCCAGCAGCCCGAGACCCGGGACAGATACGCAGTATTTT; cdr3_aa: CASSPRPGTDTQYF
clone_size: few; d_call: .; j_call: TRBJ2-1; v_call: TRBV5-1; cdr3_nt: TGCGCCAGCAGCGCGACAGTACCTAACAATGAGCAGTTCTTC; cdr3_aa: CASSATVPNNEQFF
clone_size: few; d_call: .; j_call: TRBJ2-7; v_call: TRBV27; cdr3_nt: TGTGCCAGCAGTTATGACTCCGACTACGAGCAGTACTTC; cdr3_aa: CASSYDSDYEQYF
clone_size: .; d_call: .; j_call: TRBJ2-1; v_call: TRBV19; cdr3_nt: TGTGCCAGTAGTATTAGTCGCACCAATGAGCAGTTCTTC; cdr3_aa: CASSISRTNEQFF